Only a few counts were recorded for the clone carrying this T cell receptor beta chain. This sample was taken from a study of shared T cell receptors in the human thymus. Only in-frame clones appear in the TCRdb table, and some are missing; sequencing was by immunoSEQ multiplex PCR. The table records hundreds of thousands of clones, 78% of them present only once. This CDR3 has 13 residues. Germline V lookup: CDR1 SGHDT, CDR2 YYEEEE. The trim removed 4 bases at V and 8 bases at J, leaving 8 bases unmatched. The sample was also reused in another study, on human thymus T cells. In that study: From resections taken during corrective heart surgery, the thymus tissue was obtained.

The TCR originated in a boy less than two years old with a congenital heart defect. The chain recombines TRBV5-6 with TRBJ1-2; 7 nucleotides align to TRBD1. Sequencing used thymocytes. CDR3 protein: CASSQGQSGGYTF. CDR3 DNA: TGTGCCAGCAGCCAGGGACAGTCGGGCGGCTACACCTTC.